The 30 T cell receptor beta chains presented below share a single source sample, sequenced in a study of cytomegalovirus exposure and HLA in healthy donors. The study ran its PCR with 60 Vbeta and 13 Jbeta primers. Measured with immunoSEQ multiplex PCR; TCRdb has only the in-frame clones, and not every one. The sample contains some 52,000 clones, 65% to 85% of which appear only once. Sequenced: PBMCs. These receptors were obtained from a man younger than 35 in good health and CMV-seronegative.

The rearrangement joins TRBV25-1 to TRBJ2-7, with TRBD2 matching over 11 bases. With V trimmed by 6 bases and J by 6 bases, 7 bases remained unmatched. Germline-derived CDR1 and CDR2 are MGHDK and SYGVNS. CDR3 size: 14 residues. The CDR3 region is CASRQTSGTAEQYF. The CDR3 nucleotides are TGTGCCAGCAGACAGACTAGCGGGACGGCCGAGCAGTACTTC.

The CDR3 reads CASSFPLGGGDEKLFF. CDR3 DNA sequence: TGTGCCAGCAGCTTCCCCTTGGGGGGGGGCGATGAAAAACTGTTTTTT. V gene TRBV7-2 combines with J gene TRBJ1-4, with D perhaps matching TRBD1 (6 bases). The germline CDR1 and CDR2 sequences are SGHTA and FQGNSA. Trimming pared 3 bases from V and 6 bases from J, leaving 17 bases between. This CDR3 region has 16 residues.

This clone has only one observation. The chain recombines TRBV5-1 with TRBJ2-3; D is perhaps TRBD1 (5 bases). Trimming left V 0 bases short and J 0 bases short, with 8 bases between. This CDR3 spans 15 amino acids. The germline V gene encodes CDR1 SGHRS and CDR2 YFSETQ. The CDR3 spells CASSLAQASTDTQYF. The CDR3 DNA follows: TGCGCCAGCAGCTTGGCACAGGCTAGCACAGATACGCAGTATTTT. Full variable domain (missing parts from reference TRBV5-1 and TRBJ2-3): KAGVTQTPRYLIKTRGQQVTLSCSPISGHRSVSWYQQTPGQGLQFLFEYFSETQRNKGNFPGRFSGRQFSNSRSEMNVSTLELGDSALYLCASSLAQASTDTQYFGPGTRLTVL.

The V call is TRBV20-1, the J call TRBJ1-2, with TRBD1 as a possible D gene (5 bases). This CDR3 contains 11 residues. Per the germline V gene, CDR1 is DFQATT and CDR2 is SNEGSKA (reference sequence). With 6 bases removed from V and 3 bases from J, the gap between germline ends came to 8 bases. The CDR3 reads CSARGDYGYTF. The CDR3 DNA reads TGCAGTGCACGGGGGGACTATGGCTACACCTTC.

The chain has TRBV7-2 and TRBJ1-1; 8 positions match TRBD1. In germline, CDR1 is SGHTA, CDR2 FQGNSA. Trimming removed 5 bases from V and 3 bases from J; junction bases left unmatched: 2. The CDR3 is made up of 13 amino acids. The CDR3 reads CASSLDRDTEAFF. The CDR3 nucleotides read TGTGCCAGCAGCCTGGACAGGGACACTGAAGCTTTCTTT.

CDR3 DNA: TGCACCAGCAGCCAAGAACCAGCCTGGACACTCTCCTACAATGAGCAGTTCTTC. Protein: CTSSQEPAWTLSYNEQFF. The chain couples TRBV1 to TRBJ2-1; the DNA was not compared with TRBD1, the D call given in the table. TRBV1 is reported as a pseudogene. The CDR3 extends over 18 amino acids.

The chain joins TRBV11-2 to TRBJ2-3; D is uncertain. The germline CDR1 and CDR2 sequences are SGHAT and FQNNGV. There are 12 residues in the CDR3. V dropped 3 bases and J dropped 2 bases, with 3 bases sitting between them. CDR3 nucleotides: TGTGCCAGCAGCTTCTACACAGATACGCAGTATTTT. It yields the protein CASSFYTDTQYF.

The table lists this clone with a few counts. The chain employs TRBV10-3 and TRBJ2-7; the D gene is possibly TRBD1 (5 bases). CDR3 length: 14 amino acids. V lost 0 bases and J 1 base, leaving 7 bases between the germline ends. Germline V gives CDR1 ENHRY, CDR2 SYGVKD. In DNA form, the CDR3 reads TGTGCCATCAGTGAGTCAGCAGGGTCCTACGAGCAGTACTTC. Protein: CAISESAGSYEQYF.

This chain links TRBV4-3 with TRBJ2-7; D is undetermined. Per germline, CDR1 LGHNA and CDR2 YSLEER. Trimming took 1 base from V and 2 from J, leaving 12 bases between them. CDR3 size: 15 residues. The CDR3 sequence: CASSQGGGNTYEQYF. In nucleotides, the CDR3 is TGCGCCAGCAGCCAAGGAGGCGGAAATACCTACGAGCAGTACTTC.

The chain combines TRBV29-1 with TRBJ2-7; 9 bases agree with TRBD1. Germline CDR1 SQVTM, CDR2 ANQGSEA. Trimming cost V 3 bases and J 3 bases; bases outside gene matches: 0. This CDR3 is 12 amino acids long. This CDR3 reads CSVEGQGYEQYF. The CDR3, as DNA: TGCAGCGTTGAGGGACAGGGCTACGAGCAGTACTTC.

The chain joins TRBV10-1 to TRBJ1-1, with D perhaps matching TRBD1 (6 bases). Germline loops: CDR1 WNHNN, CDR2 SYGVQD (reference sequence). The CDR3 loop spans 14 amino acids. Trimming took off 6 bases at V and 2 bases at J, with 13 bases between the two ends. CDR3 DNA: TGCGCCAGCAGGCAGACAGGATCAAACACTGAAGCTTTCTTT. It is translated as CASRQTGSNTEAFF.

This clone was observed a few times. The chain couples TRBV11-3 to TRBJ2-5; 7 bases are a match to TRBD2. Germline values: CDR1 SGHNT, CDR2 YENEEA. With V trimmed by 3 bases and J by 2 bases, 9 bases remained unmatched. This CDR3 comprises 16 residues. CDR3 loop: CASSFDGSSGQETQYF. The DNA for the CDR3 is TGTGCCAGCAGCTTTGATGGTTCTAGCGGACAAGAGACCCAGTACTTC.

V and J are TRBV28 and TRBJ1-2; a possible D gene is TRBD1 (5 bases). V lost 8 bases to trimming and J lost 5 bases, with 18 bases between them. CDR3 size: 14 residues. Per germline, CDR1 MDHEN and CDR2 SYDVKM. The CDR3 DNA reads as TGTGCCAGCTTACGTGGCGGGACGAGATATGGCTACACCTTC. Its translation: CASLRGGTRYGYTF.

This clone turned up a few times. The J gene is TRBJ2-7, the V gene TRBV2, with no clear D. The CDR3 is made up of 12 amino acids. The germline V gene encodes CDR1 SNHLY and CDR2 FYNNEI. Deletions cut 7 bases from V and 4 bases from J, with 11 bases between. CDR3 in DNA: TGTGCCAGCAATGGTGGGCTGTACGAGCAGTACTTC. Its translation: CASNGGLYEQYF. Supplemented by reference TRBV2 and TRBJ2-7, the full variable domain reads EPEVTQTPSHQVTQMGQEVILRCVPISNHLYFYWYRQILGQKVEFLVSFYNNEISEKSEIFDDQFSVERPDGSNFTLKIRSTKLEDSAMYFCASNGGLYEQYFGPGTRLTVT.

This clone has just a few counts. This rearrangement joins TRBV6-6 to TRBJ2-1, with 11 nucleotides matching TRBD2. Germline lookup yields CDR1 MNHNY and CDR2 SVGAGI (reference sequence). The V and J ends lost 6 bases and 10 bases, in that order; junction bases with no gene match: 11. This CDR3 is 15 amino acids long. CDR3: CASRDPGLAEHEQFF. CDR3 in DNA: TGTGCCAGCAGGGACCCGGGACTAGCGGAACACGAGCAGTTCTTC.

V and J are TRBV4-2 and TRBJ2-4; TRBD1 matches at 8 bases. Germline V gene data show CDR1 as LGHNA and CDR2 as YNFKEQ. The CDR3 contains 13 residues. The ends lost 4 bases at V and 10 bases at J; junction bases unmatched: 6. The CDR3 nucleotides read TGTGCCAGCAGCCGAACGGACAGGGAAATTCAGTACTTC. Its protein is CASSRTDREIQYF.

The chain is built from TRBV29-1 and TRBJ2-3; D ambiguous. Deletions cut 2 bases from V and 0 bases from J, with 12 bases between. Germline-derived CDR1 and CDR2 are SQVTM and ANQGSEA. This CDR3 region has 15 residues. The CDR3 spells CSVERSASSTDTQYF. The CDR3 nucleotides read TGCAGCGTTGAACGATCAGCGTCGAGCACAGATACGCAGTATTTT.

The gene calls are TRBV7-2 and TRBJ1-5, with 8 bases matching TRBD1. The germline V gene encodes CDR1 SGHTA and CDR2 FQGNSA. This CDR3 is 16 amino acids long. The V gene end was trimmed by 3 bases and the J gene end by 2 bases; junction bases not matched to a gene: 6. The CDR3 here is CASSFVGTGGNQPQHF. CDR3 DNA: TGTGCCAGCAGCTTTGTCGGGACAGGCGGCAATCAGCCCCAGCATTTT.

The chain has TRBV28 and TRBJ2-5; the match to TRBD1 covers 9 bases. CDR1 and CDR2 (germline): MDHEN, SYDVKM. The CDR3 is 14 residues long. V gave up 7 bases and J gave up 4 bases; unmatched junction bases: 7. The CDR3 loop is CASIGQGLGETQYF. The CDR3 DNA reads TGTGCCAGCATAGGACAGGGGTTAGGAGAGACCCAGTACTTC. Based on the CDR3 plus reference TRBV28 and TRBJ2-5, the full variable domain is DVKVTQSSRYLVKRTGEKVFLECVQDMDHENMFWYRQDPGLGLRLIYFSYDVKMKEKGDIPEGYSVSREKKERFSLILESASTNQTSMYLCASIGQGLGETQYFGPGTRLLVL.

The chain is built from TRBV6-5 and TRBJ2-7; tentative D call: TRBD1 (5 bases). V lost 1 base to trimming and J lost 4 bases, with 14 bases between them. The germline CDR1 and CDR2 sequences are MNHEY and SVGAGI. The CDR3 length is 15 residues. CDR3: CASSYFRTTAYEQYF. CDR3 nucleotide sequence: TGTGCCAGCAGTTACTTTAGGACAACAGCTTACGAGCAGTACTTC.

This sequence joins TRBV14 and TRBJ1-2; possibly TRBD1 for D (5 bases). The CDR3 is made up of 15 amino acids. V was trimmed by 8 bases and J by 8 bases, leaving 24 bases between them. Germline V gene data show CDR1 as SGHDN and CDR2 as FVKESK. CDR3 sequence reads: CASRFSGTGGKGYTF. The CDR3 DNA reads TGTGCCAGCCGTTTCTCCGGAACGGGGGGAAAGGGCTACACCTTC.

The CDR3 here is CASSQGSRRGHGKLFF. CDR3 DNA sequence: TGCGCCAGCAGCCAAGGATCTCGCAGGGGGCATGGAAAACTGTTTTTT. The chain recombines TRBV4-1 with TRBJ1-4; the match to TRBD1 covers 8 bases. After removal of 1 base from V and 10 bases from J, the junction contained 11 bases not matched to a gene. Germline V gene data show CDR1 as MGHRA and CDR2 as YSYEKL. The CDR3 is 16 amino acids.

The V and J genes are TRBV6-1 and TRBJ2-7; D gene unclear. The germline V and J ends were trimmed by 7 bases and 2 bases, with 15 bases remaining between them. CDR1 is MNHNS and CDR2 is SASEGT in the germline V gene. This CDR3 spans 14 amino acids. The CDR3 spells CASTAGLFAYEQYF. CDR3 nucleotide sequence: TGTGCCAGCACTGCTGGGCTTTTCGCCTACGAGCAGTACTTC.

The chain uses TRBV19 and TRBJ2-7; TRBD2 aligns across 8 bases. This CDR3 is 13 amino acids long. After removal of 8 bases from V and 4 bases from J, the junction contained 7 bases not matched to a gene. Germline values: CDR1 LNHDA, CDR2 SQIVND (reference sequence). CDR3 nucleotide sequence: TGTGCCAGTGGTGGACTAGCACAATACGAGCAGTACTTC. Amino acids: CASGGLAQYEQYF.

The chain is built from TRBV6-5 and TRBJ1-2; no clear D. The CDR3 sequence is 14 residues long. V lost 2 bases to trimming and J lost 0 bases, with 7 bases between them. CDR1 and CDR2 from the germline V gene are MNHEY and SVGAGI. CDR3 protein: CASSYGRTNYGYTF. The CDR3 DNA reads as TGTGCCAGCAGTTACGGGAGAACTAACTATGGCTACACCTTC.

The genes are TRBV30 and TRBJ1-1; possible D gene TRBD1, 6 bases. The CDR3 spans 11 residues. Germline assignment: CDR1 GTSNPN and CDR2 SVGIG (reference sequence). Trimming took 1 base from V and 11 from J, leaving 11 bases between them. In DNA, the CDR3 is TGTGCCTGGAGTGGAGGGGGATCGGCTTTCTTT. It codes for CAWSGGGSAFF.

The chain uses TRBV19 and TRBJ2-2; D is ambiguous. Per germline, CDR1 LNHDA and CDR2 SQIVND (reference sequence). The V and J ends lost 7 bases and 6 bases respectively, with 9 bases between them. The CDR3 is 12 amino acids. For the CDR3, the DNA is TGTGCCAGTAACGTAGCTGCCGGGGAGCTGTTTTTT. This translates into CASNVAAGELFF.

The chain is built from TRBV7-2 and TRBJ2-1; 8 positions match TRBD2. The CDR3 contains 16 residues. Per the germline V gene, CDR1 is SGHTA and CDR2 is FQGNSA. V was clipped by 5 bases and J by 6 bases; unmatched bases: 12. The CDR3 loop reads CASSPRFGSGGNEQFF. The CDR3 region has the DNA TGTGCCAGCAGCCCCCGCTTCGGGAGCGGGGGCAATGAGCAGTTCTTC.

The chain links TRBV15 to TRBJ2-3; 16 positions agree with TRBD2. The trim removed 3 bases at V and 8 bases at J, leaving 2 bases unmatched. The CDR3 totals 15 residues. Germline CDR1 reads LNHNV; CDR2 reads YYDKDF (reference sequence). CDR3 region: CATSRGLAGGGTQYF. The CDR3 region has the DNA TGTGCCACCAGCAGGGGACTAGCGGGAGGGGGTACGCAGTATTTT.

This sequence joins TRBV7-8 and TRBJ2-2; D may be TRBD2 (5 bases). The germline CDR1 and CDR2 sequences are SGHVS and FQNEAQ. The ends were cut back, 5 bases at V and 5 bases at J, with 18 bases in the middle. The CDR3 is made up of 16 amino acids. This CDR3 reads CASSPPGSTVTGELFF. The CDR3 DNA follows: TGTGCCAGCAGCCCCCCGGGATCAACAGTAACCGGGGAGCTGTTTTTT.